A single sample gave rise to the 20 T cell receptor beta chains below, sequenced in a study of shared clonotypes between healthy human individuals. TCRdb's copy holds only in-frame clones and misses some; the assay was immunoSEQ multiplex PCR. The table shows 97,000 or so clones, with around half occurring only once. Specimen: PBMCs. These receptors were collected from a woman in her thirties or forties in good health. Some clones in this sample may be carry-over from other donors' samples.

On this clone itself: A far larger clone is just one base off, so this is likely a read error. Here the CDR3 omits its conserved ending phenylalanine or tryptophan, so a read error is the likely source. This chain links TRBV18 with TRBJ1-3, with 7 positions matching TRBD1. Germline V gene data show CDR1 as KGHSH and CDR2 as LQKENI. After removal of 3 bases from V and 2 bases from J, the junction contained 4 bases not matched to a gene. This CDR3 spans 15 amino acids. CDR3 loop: CASSPDRRTGNTIYL. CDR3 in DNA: TGTGCCAGCTCACCGGACAGGCGGACTGGAAACACCATATATCTT.

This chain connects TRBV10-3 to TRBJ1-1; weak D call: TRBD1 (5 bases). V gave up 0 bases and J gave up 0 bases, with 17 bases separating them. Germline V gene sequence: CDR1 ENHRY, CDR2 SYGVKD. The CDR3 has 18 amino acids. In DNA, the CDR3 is TGTGCCATCAGTGAGTCCGGGGCCCGGGACGGGTTGAACACTGAAGCTTTCTTT. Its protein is CAISESGARDGLNTEAFF.

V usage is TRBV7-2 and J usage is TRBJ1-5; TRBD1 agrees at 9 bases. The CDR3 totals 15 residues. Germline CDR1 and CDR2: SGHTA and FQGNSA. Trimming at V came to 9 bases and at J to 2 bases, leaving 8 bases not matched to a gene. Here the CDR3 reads CASLQGAGGNQPQHF. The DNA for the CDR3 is TGTGCCAGTTTACAGGGGGCTGGTGGCAATCAGCCCCAGCATTTT. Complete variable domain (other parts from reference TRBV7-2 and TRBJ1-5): GAGVSQSPSNKVTEKGKDVELRCDPISGHTALYWYRQSLGQGLEFLIYFQGNSAPDKSGLPSDRFSAERTGGSVSTLTIQRTQQEDSAVYLCASLQGAGGNQPQHFGDGTRLSIL.

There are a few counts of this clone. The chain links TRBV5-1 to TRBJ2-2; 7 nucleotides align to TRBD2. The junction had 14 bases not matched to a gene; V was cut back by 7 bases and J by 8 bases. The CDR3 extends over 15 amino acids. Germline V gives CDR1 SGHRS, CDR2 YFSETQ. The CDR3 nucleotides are TGCGCCAGCGCGGAGGTGGCGGGAGTAGAGGGGGAGCTGTTTTTT. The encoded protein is CASAEVAGVEGELFF.

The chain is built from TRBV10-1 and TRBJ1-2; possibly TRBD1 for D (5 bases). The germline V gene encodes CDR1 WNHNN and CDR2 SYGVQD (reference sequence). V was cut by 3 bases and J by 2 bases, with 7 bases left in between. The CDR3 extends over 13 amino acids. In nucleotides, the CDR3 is TGCGCCAGCAGTGAAGGGGAAAACTATGGCTACACCTTC. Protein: CASSEGENYGYTF.

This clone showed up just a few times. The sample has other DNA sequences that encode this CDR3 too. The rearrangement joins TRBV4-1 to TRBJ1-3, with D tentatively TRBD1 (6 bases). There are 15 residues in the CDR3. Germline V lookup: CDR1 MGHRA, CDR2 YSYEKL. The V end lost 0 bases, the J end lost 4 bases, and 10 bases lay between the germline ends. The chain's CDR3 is CASSQDWGAGNTIYF. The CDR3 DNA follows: TGCGCCAGCAGCCAAGATTGGGGGGCAGGAAACACCATATATTTT.

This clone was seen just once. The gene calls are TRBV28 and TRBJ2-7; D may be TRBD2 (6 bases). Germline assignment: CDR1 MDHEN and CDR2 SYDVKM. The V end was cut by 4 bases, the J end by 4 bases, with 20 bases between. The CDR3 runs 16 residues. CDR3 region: CASSSRSRGTGYEQYF. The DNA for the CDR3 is TGTGCCAGCAGTTCCAGATCGCGCGGGACGGGTTACGAGCAGTACTTC.

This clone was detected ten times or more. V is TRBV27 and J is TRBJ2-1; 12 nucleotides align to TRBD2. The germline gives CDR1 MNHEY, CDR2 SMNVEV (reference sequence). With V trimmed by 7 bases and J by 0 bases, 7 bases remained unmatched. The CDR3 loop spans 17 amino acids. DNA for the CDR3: TGTGCCAGCATGACTAGCGGGAGTTCCAGCTCCTACAATGAGCAGTTCTTC. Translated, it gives CASMTSGSSSSYNEQFF.

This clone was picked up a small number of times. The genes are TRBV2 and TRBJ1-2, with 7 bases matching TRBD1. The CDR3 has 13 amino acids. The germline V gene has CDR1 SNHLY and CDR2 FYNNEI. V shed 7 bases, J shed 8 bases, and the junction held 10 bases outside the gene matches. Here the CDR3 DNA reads TGTGCCAGCATCAGCACAGGGGAGGGGGGCTACACCTTC. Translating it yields CASISTGEGGYTF.

The CDR3, as DNA: TGTGCCAGCAGCCTAACAGGGCCGAATGAAAAACTGTTTTTT. This codes for CASSLTGPNEKLFF. The rearrangement uses TRBV5-6 and TRBJ1-4, with D perhaps matching TRBD1 (6 bases). The CDR3 covers 14 residues. Germline V gives CDR1 SGHDT, CDR2 YYEEEE. Trimming stripped 4 bases from V and 5 bases from J, with 12 bases between. The full variable domain, rest sourced from reference TRBV5-6 and TRBJ1-4, is DAGVTQSPTHLIKTRGQQVTLRCSPKSGHDTVSWYQQALGQGPQFIFQYYEEEERQRGNFPDRFSGHQFPNYSSELNVNALLLGDSALYLCASSLTGPNEKLFFGSGTQLSVL.

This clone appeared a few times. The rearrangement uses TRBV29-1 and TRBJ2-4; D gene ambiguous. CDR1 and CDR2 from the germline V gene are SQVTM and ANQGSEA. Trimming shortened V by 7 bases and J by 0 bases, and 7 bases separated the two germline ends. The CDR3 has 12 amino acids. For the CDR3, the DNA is TGCAGCGCCTTCGTAGCCAAAAACATTCAGTACTTC. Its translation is CSAFVAKNIQYF.

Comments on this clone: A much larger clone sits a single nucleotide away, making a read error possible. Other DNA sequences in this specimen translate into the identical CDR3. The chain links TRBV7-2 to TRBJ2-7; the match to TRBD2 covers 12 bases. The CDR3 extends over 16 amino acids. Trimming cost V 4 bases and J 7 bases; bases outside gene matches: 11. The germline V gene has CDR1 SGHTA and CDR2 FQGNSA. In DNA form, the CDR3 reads TGTGCCAGCAGCTCCCAAAGACTAGCGGGGGTAGGTGAGCAGTACTTC. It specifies CASSSQRLAGVGEQYF.

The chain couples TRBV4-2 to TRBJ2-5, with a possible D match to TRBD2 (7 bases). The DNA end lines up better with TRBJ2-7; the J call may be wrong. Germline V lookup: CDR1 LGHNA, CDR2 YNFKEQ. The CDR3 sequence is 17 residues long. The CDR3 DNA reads TGTGCCAGCAGCCAAGCTAGGGGGGGGTCATACTCCTACGAGCAGTACTTC. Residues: CASSQARGGSYSYEQYF.

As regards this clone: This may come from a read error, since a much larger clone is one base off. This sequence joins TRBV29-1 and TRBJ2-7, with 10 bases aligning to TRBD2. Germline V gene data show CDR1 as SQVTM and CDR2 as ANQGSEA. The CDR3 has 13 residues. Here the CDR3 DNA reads TGCAGCGTTGCTAGCGGGAGCACCTACGGGCAGTACTTC. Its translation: CSVASGSTYGQYF.

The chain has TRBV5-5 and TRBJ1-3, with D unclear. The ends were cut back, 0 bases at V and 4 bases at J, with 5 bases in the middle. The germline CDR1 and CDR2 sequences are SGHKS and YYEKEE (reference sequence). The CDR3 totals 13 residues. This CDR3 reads CASSLDAGNTIYF. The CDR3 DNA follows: TGTGCCAGCAGCTTGGACGCGGGAAACACCATATATTTT.

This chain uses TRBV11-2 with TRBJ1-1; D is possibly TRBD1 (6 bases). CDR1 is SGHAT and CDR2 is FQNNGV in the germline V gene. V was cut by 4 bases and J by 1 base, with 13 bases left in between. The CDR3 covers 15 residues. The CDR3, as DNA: TGTGCCAGCAGCTCCTACCAGGGGCCGAACACTGAAGCTTTCTTT. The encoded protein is CASSSYQGPNTEAFF.

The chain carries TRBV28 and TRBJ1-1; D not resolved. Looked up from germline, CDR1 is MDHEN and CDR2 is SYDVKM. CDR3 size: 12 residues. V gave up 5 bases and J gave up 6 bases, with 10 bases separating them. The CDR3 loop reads CASSLQVPEAFF. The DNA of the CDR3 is TGTGCCAGCAGTCTCCAAGTCCCTGAAGCTTTCTTT.

CDR3 amino acids: CASSEARFQPQHF. The CDR3 nucleotides are TGTGCCAGCAGTGAAGCCAGGTTTCAGCCCCAGCATTTT. The genes are TRBV2 and TRBJ1-5; D gene unclear. Trimming cost V 0 bases and J 6 bases, with 6 bases left between them. Germline V CDR1 and CDR2: SNHLY, FYNNEI. The CDR3 runs 13 residues.

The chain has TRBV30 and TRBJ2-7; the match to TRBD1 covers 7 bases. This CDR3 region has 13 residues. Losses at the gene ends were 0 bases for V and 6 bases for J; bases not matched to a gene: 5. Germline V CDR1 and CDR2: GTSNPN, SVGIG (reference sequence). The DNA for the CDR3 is TGTGCCTGGAGTGTGACAGGGTTGGGCGAGCAGTACTTC. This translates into CAWSVTGLGEQYF.

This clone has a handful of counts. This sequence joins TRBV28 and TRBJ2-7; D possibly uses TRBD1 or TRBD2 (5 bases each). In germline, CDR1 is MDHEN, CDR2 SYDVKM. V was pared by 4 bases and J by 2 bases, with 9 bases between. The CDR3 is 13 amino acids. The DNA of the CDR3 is TGTGCCAGCAGTTGGGACCCTCCCTACGAGCAGTACTTC. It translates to CASSWDPPYEQYF. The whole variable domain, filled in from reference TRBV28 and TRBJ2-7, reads DVKVTQSSRYLVKRTGEKVFLECVQDMDHENMFWYRQDPGLGLRLIYFSYDVKMKEKGDIPEGYSVSREKKERFSLILESASTNQTSMYLCASSWDPPYEQYFGPGTRLTVT.